This T cell receptor (beta chain) stems from a study of CD8+CD57+ T cells in acquired aplastic anemia. Study details: The sorted CD4+ and CD8+ cells yielded an average around 3.2 ug of DNA.

Patients chosen for sequencing had shown CD8+CD57+ cell expansion by flow cytometry. Severe acquired aplastic anemia was present in all patients. Among the patients, none had received any therapy at the time of blood sampling. Profiles of TCR beta VDJ and CDR3 were generated from a genomic DNA template. MiXCR, run by TCRdb on the reads, gives a single entry per CDR3 protein. The table records approximately 220,000 distinct CDR3 sequences, about half of them present only once. The CDR3 loop spans 14 amino acids. Germline assignment: CDR1 LNHDA and CDR2 SQIVND (reference sequence). V was clipped by 1 base and J by 5 bases; unmatched bases: 3. Comments on this clonotype: Its antigen is not known.

Study results and limitations: Patients and controls shared 25 to 30 CD8+ CDR3 sequences, highly expressed in patients.

The chain is built from TRBV19 and TRBJ2-5; the match to TRBD2 covers 8 bases. Input material: sorted CD4+, CD8+, or CD8+CD57+ T cells (not recorded which) from PBMCs. The TCR sequence derives from a human donor with aplastic anemia. This CDR3 reads CASSIGTSNETQYF. For the CDR3, the DNA is TGTGCCAGTAGTATAGGGACTAGCAATGAGACCCAGTACTTC.